The 30 T cell receptor beta chains below come from one sample, sequenced in a study of blood T cell repertoires in COVID-19. The method was immunoSEQ multiplex PCR; TCRdb's version includes in-frame clones alone and lacks a portion of them. The table has approximately 130,000 clones, 70% to 80% seen once; the top ten hold 10% to 11%. Sequencing was performed on peripheral blood. These receptors came from a human donor in a cohort sampled during active COVID-19.

This clone was recorded only once. This chain uses TRBV12-3 or TRBV12-4 with TRBJ1-1; no clear D. The CDR3 covers 12 residues. Trimming removed 3 bases from V and 1 base from J, with 3 bases in between. Written as DNA, the CDR3 is TGTGCCAGCAGTTTTAGGAACACTGAAGCTTTCTTT. It translates to CASSFRNTEAFF.

In DNA form, the CDR3 reads TGTGCCAGCAGTGAAGGTCAAGGACAGGGGGCAGATACGCAGTATTTT. This translates into CASSEGQGQGADTQYF. The rearrangement uses TRBV6-1 and TRBJ2-3; 10 nucleotides line up with TRBD1. CDR1 and CDR2 (germline): MNHNS, SASEGT. Trimming at V came to 1 base and at J to 4 bases, leaving 5 bases not matched to a gene. The CDR3 runs to 16 residues.

CDR3 nucleotide sequence: TGTGCCACCAGTGACCGAAACGGACAGCTTGTAGGCTACGAGCAGTACTTC. This encodes CATSDRNGQLVGYEQYF. This rearrangement joins TRBV24-1 to TRBJ2-7; D might be TRBD1 (6 bases). There are 17 residues in the CDR3. Between the trimmed V and J ends, which lost 4 bases and 3 bases, there was a span of 21 bases. Germline V lookup: CDR1 KGHDR, CDR2 SFDVKD.

This sequence joins TRBV30 and TRBJ2-1, with D hard to call. Trimming took 0 bases from V and 5 from J, leaving 8 bases between them. CDR1 is GTSNPN, CDR2 SVGIG, per germline (reference sequence). The CDR3 contains 13 residues. CDR3 in amino acids: CAWSVGDNNEQFF. DNA of the CDR3: TGTGCCTGGAGTGTCGGCGACAACAATGAGCAGTTCTTC. The full variable domain, rest sourced from reference TRBV30 and TRBJ2-1, is SQTIHQWPATLVQPVGSPLSLECTVEGTSNPNLYWYRQAAGRGLQLLFYSVGIGQISSEVPQNLSASRPQDRQFILSSKKLLLSDSGFYLCAWSVGDNNEQFFGPGTRLTVL.

The CDR3 DNA reads TGTGCCAGCAGCAGCGACCCGGCAGATACGCAGTATTTT. Amino acid sequence: CASSSDPADTQYF. The chain joins TRBV7-3 to TRBJ2-3; D is unresolved. Germline lookup yields CDR1 SGHTA and CDR2 FQGTGA. The CDR3 is 13 amino acids. Trimming took 5 bases from V and 4 from J, leaving 10 bases between them.

The V gene is TRBV10-2, the J gene TRBJ2-1, with D possibly matching TRBD1 (6 bases). V was pared by 10 bases and J by 6 bases, with 10 bases between. The germline V gene has CDR1 WSHSY and CDR2 SAAADI. This CDR3 has 11 residues. CDR3 sequence (DNA): TGCGCCAACCTCAGGGGCAATGAGCAGTTCTTC. Its protein is CANLRGNEQFF.

The CDR3 DNA reads TGTGCCAGCAGCTTGTCAGGCGCCGGTGGGGCTTTCTTT. As protein: CASSLSGAGGAFF. The chain uses TRBV11-2 and TRBJ1-1; D remains ambiguous. Trimming cost V 3 bases and J 11 bases, with 16 bases left between them. From germline, CDR1 is SGHAT and CDR2 FQNNGV. The length of the CDR3 is 13 residues. Full variable domain (remainder filled in from reference TRBV11-2 and TRBJ1-1): EAGVAQSPRYKIIEKRQSVAFWCNPISGHATLYWYQQILGQGPKLLIQFQNNGVVDDSQLPKDRFSAERLKGVDSTLKIQPAKLEDSAVYLCASSLSGAGGAFFGQGTRLTVV.

CDR3 sequence reads: CASSLDRGSGELFF. The CDR3, as DNA: TGTGCCAGCAGCTTAGATCGGGGGTCCGGGGAGCTGTTTTTT. The chain uses TRBV11-2 and TRBJ2-2, with D perhaps TRBD2 (6 bases). The V end lost 0 bases, the J end lost 6 bases, and 8 bases lay between the germline ends. Per germline, CDR1 SGHAT and CDR2 FQNNGV. The CDR3 length is 14 residues. The whole variable domain, remainder taken from reference TRBV11-2 and TRBJ2-2, is EAGVAQSPRYKIIEKRQSVAFWCNPISGHATLYWYQQILGQGPKLLIQFQNNGVVDDSQLPKDRFSAERLKGVDSTLKIQPAKLEDSAVYLCASSLDRGSGELFFGEGSRLTVL.

The CDR3 spells CASSQGRGDNQPQHF. Written as DNA, the CDR3 is TGTGCCAGCAGCCAAGGTCGCGGCGACAATCAGCCCCAGCATTTT. The V gene is TRBV3-1 (or the pseudogene TRBV3-2), the J gene TRBJ1-5, with D uncertain. Per the germline V gene, CDR1 is LGHDT and CDR2 is YNNKEL (reference sequence). The CDR3 spans 15 residues. With 1 base removed from V and 3 bases from J, the gap between germline ends came to 10 bases.

The gene calls are TRBV12-3 or TRBV12-4 and TRBJ1-4, with 8 nucleotides matching TRBD1. V lost 1 base and J lost 14; bases outside the gene matches: 6. The CDR3 has 13 residues. Here the CDR3 reads CASSLVGAGGLFF. In nucleotides, the CDR3 is TGTGCCAGCAGTTTAGTCGGTGCAGGGGGCCTGTTTTTT.

This clone has only a few counts. This chain connects TRBV2 to TRBJ1-5, with 8 bases matching TRBD1. The CDR3 has 14 amino acids. With V trimmed by 3 bases and J by 6 bases, 4 bases remained unmatched. Germline V gene lookup returns CDR1 SNHLY and CDR2 FYNNEI. CDR3 residues: CASSELQGGQPQHF. For the CDR3, the DNA is TGTGCCAGCAGTGAGTTACAGGGGGGTCAGCCCCAGCATTTT.

This clone was found once. The V call is TRBV7-8, the J call TRBJ2-1, with D tentatively TRBD1 (5 bases). The CDR3 consists of 15 residues. Trimming removed 5 bases at V and 0 bases at J, with 11 bases between. Looked up from germline, CDR1 is SGHVS and CDR2 is FQNEAQ. In DNA, the CDR3 is TGTGCCAGCAGCCCGGATAGGGGCTCCTACAATGAGCAGTTCTTC. This codes for CASSPDRGSYNEQFF. Using reference TRBV7-8 and TRBJ2-1 for the parts outside the CDR3, the full variable domain is GAGVSQSPRYKVAKRGQDVALRCDPISGHVSLFWYQQALGQGPEFLTYFQNEAQLDKSGLPSDRFFAERPEGSVSTLKIQRTQQEDSAVYLCASSPDRGSYNEQFFGPGTRLTVL.

This clone was recorded a few times. The chain employs TRBV7-9 and TRBJ1-2, with TRBD1 identical over 8 bases. CDR3 length: 14 residues. J was trimmed by 4 bases and V by 8 bases; bases with no gene match: 9. Per germline, CDR1 SEHNR and CDR2 FQNEAQ (reference sequence). The CDR3 DNA sequence: TGTGCCAGCGGAGTCAGGGACAGGTCCTATGGCTACACCTTC. Translating gives CASGVRDRSYGYTF.

This clone was seen repeatedly, ten times or more. This chain connects TRBV5-8 to TRBJ1-2; 8 nucleotides match TRBD1. Germline values: CDR1 SGHTS, CDR2 YDEGEE. This CDR3 comprises 15 residues. Trimming cost V 0 bases and J 8 bases; bases outside gene matches: 9. The CDR3 region has the DNA TGTGCCAGCAGCTTGGATTGGGGACAGGACGGGGGCTACACCTTC. The encoded protein is CASSLDWGQDGGYTF. Filled out from reference TRBV5-8 and TRBJ1-2, the complete variable domain reads EAGVTQSPTHLIKTRGQQATLRCSPISGHTSVYWYQQALGLGLQFLLWYDEGEERNRGNFPPRFSGRQFPNYSSELNVNALELEDSALYLCASSLDWGQDGGYTFGSGTRLTVV.

By its share, this clone is medium-sized. The rearrangement joins TRBV5-1 to TRBJ1-1; the D is unclear. The V end lost 3 bases, the J end lost 0 bases, and 9 bases lay between the germline ends. CDR1 is SGHRS, CDR2 YFSETQ, per germline. The CDR3 spans 14 residues. The CDR3 is CASSSYSLNTEAFF. Here the CDR3 DNA reads TGCGCCAGCAGCTCGTACAGTTTGAACACTGAAGCTTTCTTT.

This clone showed up just a few times. Other DNA sequences within the sample encode an identical CDR3. The chain is built from TRBV6-1 and TRBJ2-7, with 9 bases aligning to TRBD1. The CDR3 length is 15 residues. The germline V gene has CDR1 MNHNS and CDR2 SASEGT. V shed 1 base, J shed 2 bases, and the junction held 3 bases outside the gene matches. The CDR3 sequence: CASSEGGTGPYEQYF. The CDR3 DNA is TGTGCCAGCAGTGAAGGCGGGACAGGGCCCTACGAGCAGTACTTC.

With regard to this clone: In the same sample, other DNA sequences code for this CDR3. V is TRBV3-1 (or the pseudogene TRBV3-2) and J is TRBJ2-7; D is ambiguous. Germline CDR1 reads LGHDT; CDR2 reads YNNKEL (reference sequence). V lost 2 bases and J 3 bases, leaving 5 bases between the germline ends. The CDR3 is 12 residues long. In DNA form, the CDR3 reads TGTGCCAGCAGCCAAAGAGGCTACGAGCAGTACTTC. This codes for CASSQRGYEQYF.

The gene calls are TRBV30 and TRBJ1-1, with TRBD1 matching over 9 bases. The CDR3 runs to 14 residues. Germline assignment: CDR1 GTSNPN and CDR2 SVGIG (reference sequence). The ends lost 4 bases at V and 4 bases at J; junction bases unmatched: 7. CDR3 region: CAWTTTGGVTEAFF. In DNA, the CDR3 is TGTGCCTGGACCACCACAGGGGGCGTCACTGAAGCTTTCTTT. The full variable domain, its missing parts supplied by reference TRBV30 and TRBJ1-1, is SQTIHQWPATLVQPVGSPLSLECTVEGTSNPNLYWYRQAAGRGLQLLFYSVGIGQISSEVPQNLSASRPQDRQFILSSKKLLLSDSGFYLCAWTTTGGVTEAFFGQGTRLTVV.

The chain recombines TRBV30 with TRBJ2-7; D is uncertain. The length of the CDR3 is 13 residues. Germline loops: CDR1 GTSNPN, CDR2 SVGIG (reference sequence). V shed 4 bases and J shed 0 bases, with 10 bases lying between them. In DNA form, the CDR3 reads TGTGCCTGGAACTCGATGTCCTCCTACGAGCAGTACTTC. It translates to CAWNSMSSYEQYF.

This clone was found once. The chain carries TRBV20-1 and TRBJ2-7, with TRBD2 identical over 10 bases. V gave up 7 bases and J gave up 7 bases; unmatched junction bases: 4. The CDR3 has 11 amino acids. The germline gives CDR1 DFQATT, CDR2 SNEGSKA (reference sequence). The CDR3 bases are TGCAGTGGGACTAGCGGAGGTGAGCAGTACTTC. It encodes CSGTSGGEQYF.

The chain has TRBV6-5 and TRBJ1-1, with D unclear. This CDR3 is built from 15 residues. CDR1 and CDR2 from the germline V gene are MNHEY and SVGAGI. V was trimmed by 0 bases and J by 1 base, leaving 9 bases between them. As DNA, the CDR3 is TGTGCCAGCAGTTACTCTGGGCAGAGGAACACTGAAGCTTTCTTT. As protein: CASSYSGQRNTEAFF.

This chain connects TRBV7-9 to TRBJ2-3; 10 bases are shared with TRBD2. The junction had 4 bases not matched to a gene; V was cut back by 4 bases and J by 0 bases. The germline gives CDR1 SEHNR, CDR2 FQNEAQ (reference sequence). The CDR3 runs to 16 residues. CDR3 sequence (DNA): TGTGCCAGCAGCTCCTTAGCGGGGGGAAGCACAGATACGCAGTATTTT. Translating gives CASSSLAGGSTDTQYF.

This clone was picked up one time. The chain recombines TRBV19 with TRBJ2-7; D not certain. V was clipped by 5 bases and J by 3 bases, with 11 bases between them. Looked up from germline, CDR1 is LNHDA and CDR2 is SQIVND (reference sequence). The CDR3 is 13 amino acids. The CDR3 here is CASSLRPGYEQYF. The CDR3 DNA reads TGTGCCAGTAGTCTCCGACCAGGCTACGAGCAGTACTTC.

The chain recombines TRBV2 with TRBJ1-3; 10 nucleotides match TRBD1. V trimming: 1 base; J trimming: 3 bases; junction bases outside the gene matches: 0. The length of the CDR3 is 15 residues. Germline-derived CDR1 and CDR2 are SNHLY and FYNNEI. The CDR3 spells CASSEGTGGGNTIYF. The CDR3 bases are TGTGCCAGCAGTGAAGGGACAGGGGGTGGAAACACCATATATTTT.

CDR3 sequence: CASSYRWQGAHEQYF. CDR3 bases: TGTGCCAGCAGTTACCGTTGGCAGGGGGCCCACGAGCAGTACTTC. V is TRBV6-5 and J is TRBJ2-7; TRBD1 matches at 8 bases. V lost 2 bases, J lost 5 bases, and 8 bases stayed unmatched. Germline values: CDR1 MNHEY, CDR2 SVGAGI. This CDR3 comprises 15 residues.

J is TRBJ2-7 and V is TRBV6-5; 11 bases are a match to TRBD1. CDR1 is MNHEY and CDR2 is SVGAGI in the germline V gene. The CDR3 consists of 15 residues. With 4 bases clipped from V and 6 bases from J, the junction kept 8 bases outside the gene matches. The CDR3 here is CASSSRTGGGSEQYF. CDR3 coding DNA: TGTGCCAGCAGTTCTCGGACAGGGGGCGGGAGCGAGCAGTACTTC.

The J gene is TRBJ2-2, the V gene TRBV27, with 7 bases aligning to TRBD2. The CDR3 is made up of 15 amino acids. V gave up 4 bases and J gave up 4 bases; unmatched junction bases: 6. The germline V gene has CDR1 MNHEY and CDR2 SMNVEV (reference sequence). CDR3 loop: CASSSSGAGTGELFF. CDR3 sequence (DNA): TGTGCCAGCAGTTCGAGCGGGGCGGGCACCGGGGAGCTGTTTTTT.

The chain employs TRBV30 and TRBJ2-1; 11 bases are a match to TRBD2. The CDR3 runs to 15 residues. V gave up 4 bases and J gave up 10 bases; unmatched junction bases: 12. The germline V gene encodes CDR1 GTSNPN and CDR2 SVGIG (reference sequence). CDR3 in amino acids: CAWIQPLAGGGEQFF. As DNA, the CDR3 is TGTGCCTGGATCCAACCCCTAGCGGGGGGAGGGGAGCAGTTCTTC.

The chain combines TRBV2 with TRBJ1-1; 8 bases map to TRBD1. The CDR3 is 14 residues long. CDR1 is SNHLY and CDR2 is FYNNEI in the germline V gene. The V and J ends lost 4 bases and 3 bases, in that order; junction bases with no gene match: 4. The CDR3 nucleotides are TGTGCCAGCAGTGGTCAGGGGGCGCACACTGAAGCTTTCTTT. Its translation is CASSGQGAHTEAFF.

The chain uses TRBV19 and TRBJ2-3; D is perhaps TRBD2 (5 bases). Trimming removed 5 bases at V and 6 bases at J, with 12 bases between. The CDR3 consists of 13 residues. The germline V gene has CDR1 LNHDA and CDR2 SQIVND (reference sequence). The CDR3 sequence is CASSPLSGDTQYF. CDR3 nucleotides: TGTGCCAGTAGTCCACTTTCGGGGGATACGCAGTATTTT.